The 2 T cell receptor beta chains reported below all come from one sample, sequenced in a study of blood T cell repertoires in COVID-19. TCRdb's table, derived via immunoSEQ multiplex PCR, lists solely in-frame clones and lacks some. This sample has over 200,000 clones, with about 88% found just once. Sequencing was performed on PBMCs or T cells enriched from blood (not recorded which). Receptors originate from a woman under 40 who had been exposed to COVID-19.

V is TRBV28 and J is TRBJ1-4; D perhaps matches TRBD1 (6 bases). Trimming took off 7 bases at V and 8 bases at J, with 23 bases between the two ends. The CDR3 covers 16 residues. Germline V gives CDR1 MDHEN, CDR2 SYDVKM. This CDR3 is CASTPGGRTVDEKLFF. CDR3 coding DNA: TGTGCCAGCACCCCCGGGGGGAGGACAGTGGACGAAAAACTGTTTTTT.

The chain employs TRBV30 and TRBJ1-2; the D is unclear. The CDR3 covers 13 residues. V lost 7 bases, J lost 5 bases, and 17 bases lay in between. Germline V gene data show CDR1 as GTSNPN and CDR2 as SVGIG (reference sequence). The CDR3 DNA reads TGTGCCTCGCTCGACTGGCAGTCTTATGGCTACACCTTC. Protein sequence: CASLDWQSYGYTF.